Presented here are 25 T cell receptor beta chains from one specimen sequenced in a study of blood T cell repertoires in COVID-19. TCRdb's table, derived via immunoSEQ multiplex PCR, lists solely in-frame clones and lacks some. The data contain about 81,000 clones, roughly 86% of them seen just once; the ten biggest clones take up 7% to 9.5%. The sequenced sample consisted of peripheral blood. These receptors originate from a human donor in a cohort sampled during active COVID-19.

In nucleotides, the CDR3 is TGTGCCAGCAGTCGCCAATCTCCGGGACAGGGGTCTTTCATCGAGCAGTACTTC. Translated, it gives CASSRQSPGQGSFIEQYF. V and J are TRBV6-2 or TRBV6-3 and TRBJ2-7, with 10 bases aligning to TRBD1. V trimming: 5 bases; J trimming: 6 bases; junction bases outside the gene matches: 19. Looked up from germline, CDR1 is MNHEY and CDR2 is SVGEGT. The CDR3 is 18 residues long.

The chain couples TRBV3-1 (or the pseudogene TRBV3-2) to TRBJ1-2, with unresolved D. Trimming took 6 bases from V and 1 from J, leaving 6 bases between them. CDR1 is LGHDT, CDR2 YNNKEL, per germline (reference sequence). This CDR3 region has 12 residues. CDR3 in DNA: TGTGCCAGCAGATCCTTTAACTATGGCTACACCTTC. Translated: CASRSFNYGYTF.

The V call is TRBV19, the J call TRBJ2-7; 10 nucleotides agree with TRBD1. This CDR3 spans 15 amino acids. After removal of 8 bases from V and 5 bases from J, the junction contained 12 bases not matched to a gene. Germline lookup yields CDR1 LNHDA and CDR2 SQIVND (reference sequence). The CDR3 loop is CASAPGQGFANEQYF. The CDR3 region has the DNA TGTGCCAGTGCGCCGGGACAGGGGTTCGCTAACGAGCAGTACTTC.

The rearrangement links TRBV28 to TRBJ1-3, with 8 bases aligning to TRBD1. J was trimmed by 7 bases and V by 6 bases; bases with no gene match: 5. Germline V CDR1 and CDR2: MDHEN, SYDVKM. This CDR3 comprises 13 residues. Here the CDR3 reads CASSPGQENTIYF. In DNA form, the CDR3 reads TGTGCCAGCAGCCCGGGACAGGAGAACACCATATATTTT.

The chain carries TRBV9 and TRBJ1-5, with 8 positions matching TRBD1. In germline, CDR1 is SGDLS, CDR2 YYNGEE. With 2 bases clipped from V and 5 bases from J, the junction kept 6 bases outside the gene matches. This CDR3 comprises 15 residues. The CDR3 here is CASSVSTGEHQPQHF. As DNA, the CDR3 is TGTGCCAGCAGCGTCTCGACAGGGGAGCATCAGCCCCAGCATTTT. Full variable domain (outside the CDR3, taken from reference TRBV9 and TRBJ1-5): DSGVTQTPKHLITATGQRVTLRCSPRSGDLSVYWYQQSLDQGLQFLIQYYNGEERAKGNILERFSAQQFPDLHSELNLSSLELGDSALYFCASSVSTGEHQPQHFGDGTRLSIL.

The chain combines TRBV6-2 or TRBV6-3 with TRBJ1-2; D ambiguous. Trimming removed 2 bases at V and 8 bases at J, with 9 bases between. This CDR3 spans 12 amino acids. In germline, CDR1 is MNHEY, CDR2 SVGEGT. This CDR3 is CASSYEGDGYTF. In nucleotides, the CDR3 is TGTGCCAGCAGTTACGAGGGTGACGGCTACACCTTC.

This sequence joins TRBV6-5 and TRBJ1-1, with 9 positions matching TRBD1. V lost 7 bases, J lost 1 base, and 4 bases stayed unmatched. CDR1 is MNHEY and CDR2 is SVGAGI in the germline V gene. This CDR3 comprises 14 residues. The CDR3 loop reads CASTKQGANTEAFF. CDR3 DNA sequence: TGTGCCAGCACGAAACAGGGGGCGAACACTGAAGCTTTCTTT.

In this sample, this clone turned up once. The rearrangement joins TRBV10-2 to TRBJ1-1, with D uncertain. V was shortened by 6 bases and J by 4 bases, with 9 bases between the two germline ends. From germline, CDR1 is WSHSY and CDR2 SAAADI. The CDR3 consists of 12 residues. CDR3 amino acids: CASRGSGTEAFF. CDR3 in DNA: TGCGCCAGCAGAGGGAGCGGCACTGAAGCTTTCTTT.

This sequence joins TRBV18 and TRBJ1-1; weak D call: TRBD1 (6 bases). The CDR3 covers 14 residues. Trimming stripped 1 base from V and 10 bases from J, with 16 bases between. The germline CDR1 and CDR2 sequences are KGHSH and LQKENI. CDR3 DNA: TGTGCCAGCTCACCACAGGGAGGGTTGGACAGAGCTTTCTTT. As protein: CASSPQGGLDRAFF.

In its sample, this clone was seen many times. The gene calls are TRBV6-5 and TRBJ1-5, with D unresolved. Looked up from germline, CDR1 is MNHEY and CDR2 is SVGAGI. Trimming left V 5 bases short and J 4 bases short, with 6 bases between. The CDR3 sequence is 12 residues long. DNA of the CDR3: TGTGCCAGCAGTCCTATGAATCAGCCCCAGCATTTT. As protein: CASSPMNQPQHF.

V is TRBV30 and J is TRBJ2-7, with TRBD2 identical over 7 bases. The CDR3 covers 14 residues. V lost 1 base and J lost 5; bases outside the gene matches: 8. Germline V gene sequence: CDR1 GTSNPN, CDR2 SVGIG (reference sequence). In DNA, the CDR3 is TGTGCCTGGAGTGGGTTGCGGGGGAGGGACGAGCAGTACTTC. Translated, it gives CAWSGLRGRDEQYF.

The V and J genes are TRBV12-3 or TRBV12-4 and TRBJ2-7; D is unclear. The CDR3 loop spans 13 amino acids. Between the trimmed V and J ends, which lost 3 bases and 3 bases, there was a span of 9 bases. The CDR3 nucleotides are TGTGCCAGCAGTTTCAGGCAGCACTACGAGCAGTACTTC. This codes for CASSFRQHYEQYF.

The chain's CDR3 is CASFGPGWDGYTF. In nucleotides, the CDR3 is TGTGCCAGCTTCGGTCCGGGGTGGGATGGCTACACCTTC. The chain combines TRBV6-5 with TRBJ1-2; D gene uncertain. The CDR3 is made up of 13 amino acids. V was clipped by 8 bases and J by 6 bases, with 16 bases between them. The germline V gene encodes CDR1 MNHEY and CDR2 SVGAGI.

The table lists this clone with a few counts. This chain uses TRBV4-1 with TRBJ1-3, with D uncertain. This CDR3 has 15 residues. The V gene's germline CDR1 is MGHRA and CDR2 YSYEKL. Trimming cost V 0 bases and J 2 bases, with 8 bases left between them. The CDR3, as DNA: TGCGCCAGCAGCCAAGATGAGAGAACTGGAAACACCATATATTTT. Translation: CASSQDERTGNTIYF.

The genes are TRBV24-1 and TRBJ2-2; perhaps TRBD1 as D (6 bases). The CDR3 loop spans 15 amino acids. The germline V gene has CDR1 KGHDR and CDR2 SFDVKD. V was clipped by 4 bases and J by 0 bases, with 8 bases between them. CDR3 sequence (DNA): TGTGCCACCAGTGAGACAGGAACGAACACCGGGGAGCTGTTTTTT. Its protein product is CATSETGTNTGELFF.

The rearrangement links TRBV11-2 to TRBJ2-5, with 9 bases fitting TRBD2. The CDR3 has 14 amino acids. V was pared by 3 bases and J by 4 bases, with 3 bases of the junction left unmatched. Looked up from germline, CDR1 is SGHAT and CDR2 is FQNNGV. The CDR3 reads CASSFAGGAETQYF. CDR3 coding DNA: TGTGCCAGCAGCTTTGCGGGGGGGGCAGAGACCCAGTACTTC. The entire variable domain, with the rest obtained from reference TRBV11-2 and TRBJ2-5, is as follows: EAGVAQSPRYKIIEKRQSVAFWCNPISGHATLYWYQQILGQGPKLLIQFQNNGVVDDSQLPKDRFSAERLKGVDSTLKIQPAKLEDSAVYLCASSFAGGAETQYFGPGTRLLVL.

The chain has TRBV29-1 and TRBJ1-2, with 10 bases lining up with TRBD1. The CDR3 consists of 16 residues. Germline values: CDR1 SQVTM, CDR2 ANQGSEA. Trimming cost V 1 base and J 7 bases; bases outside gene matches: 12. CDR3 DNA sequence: TGCAGCGTTGAAGGACCGGGACAGGGGTTAGGATTTGGCTACACCTTC. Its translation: CSVEGPGQGLGFGYTF.

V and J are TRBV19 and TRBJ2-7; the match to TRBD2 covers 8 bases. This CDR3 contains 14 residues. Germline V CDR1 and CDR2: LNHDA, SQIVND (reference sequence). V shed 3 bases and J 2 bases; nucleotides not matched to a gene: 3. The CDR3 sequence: CASSIPGGAYEQYF. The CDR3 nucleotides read TGTGCCAGTAGTATTCCGGGGGGGGCCTACGAGCAGTACTTC.

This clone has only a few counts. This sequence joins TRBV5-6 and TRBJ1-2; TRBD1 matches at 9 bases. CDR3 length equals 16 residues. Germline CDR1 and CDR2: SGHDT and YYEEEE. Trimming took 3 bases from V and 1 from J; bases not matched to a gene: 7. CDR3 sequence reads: CASSWGQGLINYGYTF. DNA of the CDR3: TGTGCCAGCAGCTGGGGACAGGGCCTTATTAACTATGGCTACACCTTC.

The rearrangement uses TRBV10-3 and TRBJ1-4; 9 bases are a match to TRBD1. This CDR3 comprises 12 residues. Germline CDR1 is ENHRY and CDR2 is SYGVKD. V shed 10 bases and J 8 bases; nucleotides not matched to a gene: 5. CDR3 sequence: CATYRGREKLFF. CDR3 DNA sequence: TGTGCCACCTACAGGGGGCGGGAAAAACTGTTTTTT.

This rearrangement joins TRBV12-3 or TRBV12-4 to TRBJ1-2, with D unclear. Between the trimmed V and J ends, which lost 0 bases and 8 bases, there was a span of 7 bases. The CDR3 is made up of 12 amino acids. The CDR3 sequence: CASSLAPGGYTF. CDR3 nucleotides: TGTGCCAGCAGTTTAGCTCCCGGGGGCTACACCTTC.

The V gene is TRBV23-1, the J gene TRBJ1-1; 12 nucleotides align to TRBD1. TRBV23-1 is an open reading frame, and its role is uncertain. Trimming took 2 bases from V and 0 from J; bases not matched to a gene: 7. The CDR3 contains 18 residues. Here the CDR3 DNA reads TGCGCCAGCAGTCAACCTTCCGGGACAGGGGGCATGAACACTGAAGCTTTCTTT. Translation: CASSQPSGTGGMNTEAFF.

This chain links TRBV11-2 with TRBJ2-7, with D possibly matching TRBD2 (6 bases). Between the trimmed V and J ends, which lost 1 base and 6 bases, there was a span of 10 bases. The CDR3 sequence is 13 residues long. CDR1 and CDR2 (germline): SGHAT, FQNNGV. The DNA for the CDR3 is TGTGCCAGCAGCTTAGTTCGGGGGATCGAGCAGTACTTC. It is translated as CASSLVRGIEQYF.

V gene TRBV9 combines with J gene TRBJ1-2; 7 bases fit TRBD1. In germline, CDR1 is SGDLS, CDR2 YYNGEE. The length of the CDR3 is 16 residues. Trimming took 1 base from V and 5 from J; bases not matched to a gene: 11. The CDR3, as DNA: TGTGCCAGCAGCGTATATCGGCAGGGGGATCGTTATGGCTACACCTTC. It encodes CASSVYRQGDRYGYTF.

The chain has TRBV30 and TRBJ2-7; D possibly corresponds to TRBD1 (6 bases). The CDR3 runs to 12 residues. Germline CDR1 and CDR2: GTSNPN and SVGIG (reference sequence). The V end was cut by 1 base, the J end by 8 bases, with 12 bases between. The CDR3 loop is CAWSGGGVKQYF. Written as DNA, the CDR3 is TGTGCCTGGAGTGGAGGGGGAGTGAAGCAGTACTTC.